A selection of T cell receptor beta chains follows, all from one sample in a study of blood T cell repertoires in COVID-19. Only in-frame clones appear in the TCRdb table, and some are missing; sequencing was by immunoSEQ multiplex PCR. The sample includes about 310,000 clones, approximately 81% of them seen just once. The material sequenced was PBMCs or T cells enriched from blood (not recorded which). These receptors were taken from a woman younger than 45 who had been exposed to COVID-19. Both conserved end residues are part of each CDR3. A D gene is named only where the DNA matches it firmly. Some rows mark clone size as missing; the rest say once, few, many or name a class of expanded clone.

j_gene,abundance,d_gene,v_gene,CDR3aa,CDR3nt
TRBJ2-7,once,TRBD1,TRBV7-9,CASSGDRGDYEQYF,TGTGCCAGCAGCGGAGACAGGGGAGATTACGAGCAGTACTTC
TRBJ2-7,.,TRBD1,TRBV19,CASSSRQGALPEQYF,TGTGCCAGTAGTTCAAGACAGGGGGCTCTCCCCGAGCAGTACTTC
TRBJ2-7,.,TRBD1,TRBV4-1,CASSRNSGGEQYF,TGCGCCAGCAGCCGAAACTCAGGGGGCGAGCAGTACTTC
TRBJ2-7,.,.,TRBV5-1,CASSLAGGTAVYEQYF,TGCGCCAGCAGCTTGGCCGGCGGGACAGCCGTTTACGAGCAGTACTTC
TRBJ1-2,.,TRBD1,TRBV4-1,CASSQVGQGADGYTF,TGCGCCAGCAGCCAAGTGGGACAGGGGGCCGATGGCTACACCTTC
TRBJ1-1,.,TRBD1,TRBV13,CASSLSDRVSSEAFF,TGTGCCAGCAGCTTAAGTGACAGGGTTAGTTCTGAAGCTTTCTTT
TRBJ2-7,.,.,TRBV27,CASSLKKGLVFYEQYF,TGTGCCAGCAGTTTAAAGAAGGGGCTAGTCTTCTACGAGCAGTACTTC
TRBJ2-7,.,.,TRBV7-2,CASSLVTGQTYEQYF,TGTGCCAGCAGCTTAGTTACAGGGCAGACCTACGAGCAGTACTTC
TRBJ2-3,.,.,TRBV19,CASKGTGVLLTDTQYF,TGTGCCAGTAAAGGAACGGGGGTTCTTCTGACAGATACGCAGTATTTT
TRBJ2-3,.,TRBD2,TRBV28,CASSIASGGTDTQYF,TGTGCCAGCAGTATCGCTAGCGGAGGGACAGATACGCAGTATTTT
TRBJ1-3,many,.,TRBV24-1,CATSDSGYSGNTIYF,TGTGCCACCAGTGACTCCGGTTACTCTGGAAACACCATATATTTT
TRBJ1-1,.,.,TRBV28,CASSLWGRGSLNTEAFF,TGTGCCAGCAGTTTATGGGGGAGGGGCAGCTTGAACACTGAAGCTTTCTTT
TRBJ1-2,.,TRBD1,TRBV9,CASSVTQGAGGYTF,TGTGCCAGCAGCGTTACCCAGGGGGCTGGTGGCTACACCTTC
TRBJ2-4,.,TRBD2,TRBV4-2,CASSQTAGGPQNIQYF,TGTGCCAGCAGCCAAACAGCGGGGGGGCCCCAAAACATTCAGTACTTC
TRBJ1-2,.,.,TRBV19,CASSDRNYGYTF,TGTGCCAGCAGTGACAGGAACTATGGCTACACCTTC
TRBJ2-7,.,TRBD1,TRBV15,CATSKGQESSYEQYF,TGTGCCACCAGCAAGGGACAGGAGAGCTCCTACGAGCAGTACTTC
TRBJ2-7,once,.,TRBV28,CASINRYHEQYF,TGTGCCAGCATAAACAGGTACCACGAGCAGTACTTC
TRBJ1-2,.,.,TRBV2,CAVQGNYGYTF,TGTGCCGTCCAGGGTAACTATGGCTACACCTTC
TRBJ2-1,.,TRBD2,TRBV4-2,CASSSLGTSGARSSYNEQFF,TGTGCCAGCAGCTCTCTCGGGACTAGCGGGGCAAGGAGCTCCTACAATGAGCAGTTCTTC
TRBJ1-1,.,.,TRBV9,CASSPRRENTEAFF,TGTGCCAGCAGCCCCCGACGGGAGAACACTGAAGCTTTCTTT
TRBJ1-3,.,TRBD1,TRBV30,CAWSSLRTGTSGPGNTIYF,TGTGCCTGGAGTTCCTTAAGGACAGGGACTTCGGGGCCTGGAAACACCATATATTTT
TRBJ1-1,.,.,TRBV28,CASSKADGESTEAFF,TGTGCCAGCAGCAAAGCCGACGGGGAGAGCACTGAAGCTTTCTTT
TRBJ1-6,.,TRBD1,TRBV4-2,CASSQDGQARFNSPLHF,TGTGCCAGCAGCCAAGACGGACAGGCGAGATTTAATTCACCCCTCCACTTT
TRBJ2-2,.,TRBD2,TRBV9,CASRLAGVGDTGELFF,TGTGCCAGCAGGCTGGCGGGGGTGGGCGACACCGGGGAGCTGTTTTTT
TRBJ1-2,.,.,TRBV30,CAWSVVNGLSNTF,TGTGCCTGGAGTGTAGTAAACGGGTTGTCTAACACCTTC
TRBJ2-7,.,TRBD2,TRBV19,CASSVTRGRGAQYF,TGTGCCAGTAGCGTTACCCGGGGGCGGGGGGCGCAGTACTTC
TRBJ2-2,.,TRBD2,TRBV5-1,CASSLVAGMSGELFF,TGCGCCAGCAGCTTAGTAGCGGGGATGTCCGGGGAGCTGTTTTTT
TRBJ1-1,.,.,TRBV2,CASAISGKDTEAFF,TGTGCCAGCGCAATCTCAGGGAAGGACACTGAAGCTTTCTTT
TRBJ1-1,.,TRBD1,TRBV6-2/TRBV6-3,CASSYVGGITEAFF,TGTGCCAGCAGTTACGTAGGGGGCATCACTGAAGCTTTCTTT
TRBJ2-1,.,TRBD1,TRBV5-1,CASSTLGTDSYNEQFF,TGCGCCAGCAGCACCCTCGGGACAGATTCCTACAATGAGCAGTTCTTC
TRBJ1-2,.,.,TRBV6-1,CASSETRVSGYTF,TGTGCCAGCAGTGAAACGAGGGTTAGTGGCTACACCTTC
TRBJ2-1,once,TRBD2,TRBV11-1,CASSAVLAGGRNEQFF,TGTGCCAGCAGCGCCGTTCTAGCGGGAGGAAGAAATGAGCAGTTCTTC
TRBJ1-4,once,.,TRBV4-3,CASSHKGPGEKLFF,TGCGCCAGCAGCCACAAGGGGCCTGGAGAAAAACTGTTTTTT
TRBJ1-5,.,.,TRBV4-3,CASSQDRGGFSNQPQHF,TGCGCCAGCAGCCAAGATCGCGGCGGCTTTAGCAATCAGCCCCAGCATTTT
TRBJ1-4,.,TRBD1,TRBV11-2,CASSLGGQGGRNEKLFF,TGTGCCAGCAGCTTAGGCGGACAGGGGGGAAGGAATGAAAAACTGTTTTTT
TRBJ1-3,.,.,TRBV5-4,CASSTDRGNTIYF,TGTGCCAGCAGCACTGACAGGGGAAACACCATATATTTT
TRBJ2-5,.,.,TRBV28,CASSFPTAWQETQYF,TGTGCCAGCAGTTTTCCGACAGCGTGGCAAGAGACCCAGTACTTC
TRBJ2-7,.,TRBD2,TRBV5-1,CASSLGRGADYEQYF,TGCGCCAGCAGCTTGGGGCGGGGGGCCGACTACGAGCAGTACTTC
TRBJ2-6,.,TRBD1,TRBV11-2,CASSLMAIGQAGANVLTF,TGTGCCAGCAGCTTAATGGCCATTGGACAGGCTGGGGCCAACGTCCTGACTTTC
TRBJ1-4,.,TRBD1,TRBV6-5,CASSWDRDAVLFF,TGTGCCAGCAGTTGGGACAGGGACGCAGTTCTGTTTTTT
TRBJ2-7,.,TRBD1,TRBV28,CASSRPGQGSYEQYF,TGTGCCAGCAGCCGCCCAGGACAGGGGAGCTACGAGCAGTACTTC
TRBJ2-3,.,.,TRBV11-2,CASSFPSRDTQYF,TGTGCCAGCAGCTTTCCCTCGAGAGATACGCAGTATTTT
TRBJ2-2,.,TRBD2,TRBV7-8,CASSFQGGGGGELFF,TGTGCCAGCAGCTTTCAAGGCGGGGGAGGCGGGGAGCTGTTTTTT
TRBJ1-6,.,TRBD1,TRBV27,CASSGDRGSPLHF,TGTGCCAGCAGTGGTGACAGGGGCTCACCCCTCCACTTT
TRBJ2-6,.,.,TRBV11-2,CASSVRNSGANVLTF,TGTGCCAGCAGCGTGCGGAACTCTGGGGCCAACGTCCTGACTTTC